The source of this T cell receptor beta chain is a study of T cell responses to AZD1222 COVID-19 vaccine. In the case of this clone: Its target is not known.

Broader study findings: Spike-spanning, vaccine-associated CD4 TCRs were dominant at 160-218 and 743-854. After the peak T cell response, and only then, were repertoires sampled. Baseline antibody screening turned up just six or seven seropositive AZD1222 recipients.

This CDR3 region has 15 residues. Germline V gene sequence: CDR1 LNHDA, CDR2 SQIVND (reference sequence). With 7 bases removed from V and 1 base from J, the gap between germline ends came to 14 bases. The table came from immunoSEQ multiplex PCR; TCRdb's copy has only in-frame clones and leaves some out. The repertoire consists of over 75,000 clones, with approximately 85% occurring once and the leading ten covering around 3.7%. Second doses at about 4 or about 12 weeks were pooled. The chain combines TRBV19 with TRBJ1-5; D may be TRBD1 (5 bases). Sequencing was performed on peripheral blood, taken 28 days after the second AZD1222 dose. This sequence was found in an adult who received the AZD1222 COVID-19 vaccine. The CDR3 protein is CASTRGGRSNQPQHF. CDR3 bases: TGTGCCAGTACCCGGGGGGGTCGCAGCAATCAGCCCCAGCATTTT. Based on the CDR3 plus reference TRBV19 and TRBJ1-5, the full variable domain is DGGITQSPKYLFRKEGQNVTLSCEQNLNHDAMYWYRQDPGQGLRLIYYSQIVNDFQKGDIAEGYSVSREKKESFPLTVTSAQKNPTAFYLCASTRGGRSNQPQHFGDGTRLSIL.